Below are 8 T cell receptor beta chains sequenced from a single sample in a study of PD-1 blockade in classical Hodgkin lymphoma. The table came from immunoSEQ multiplex PCR; TCRdb's copy has only in-frame clones and leaves some out. Of 95,000 to 100,000 clones in the sample, roughly 89% were seen once. Every patient experienced relapse after autologous stem cell transplantation, and brentuximab vedotin exposure varied. The starting material was peripheral blood mononuclear cells (PBMCs), obtained before the second cycle of nivolumab. These TCRs come from a human donor with classical Hodgkin lymphoma.

V is TRBV6-5 and J is TRBJ2-7; 7 bases align to TRBD1. The CDR3 consists of 14 residues. With V trimmed by 10 bases and J by 0 bases, 9 bases remained unmatched. Germline V CDR1 and CDR2: MNHEY, SVGAGI. The DNA of the CDR3 is TGTGCCACCCAAAACAGGGGTAGCTCCTACGAGCAGTACTTC. Its protein is CATQNRGSSYEQYF.

The chain employs TRBV5-1 and TRBJ2-7; 8 bases are shared with TRBD1. This CDR3 is built from 14 residues. Unmatched junction bases numbered 3, after V lost 4 bases and J lost 0 bases. Germline V gene sequence: CDR1 SGHRS, CDR2 YFSETQ. The DNA of the CDR3 is TGCGCCAGCAGCACGGACAGGGTCTCCTACGAGCAGTACTTC. It translates to CASSTDRVSYEQYF.

The J gene is TRBJ2-5, the V gene TRBV2; D is possibly TRBD1 or TRBD2 (5 bases each). The V gene's germline CDR1 is SNHLY and CDR2 FYNNEI. CDR3 length equals 12 residues. V was cut by 5 bases and J by 5 bases, with 9 bases left in between. This CDR3 reads CASSTGTETQYF. The CDR3 DNA reads as TGTGCCAGCAGTACGGGGACGGAGACCCAGTACTTC.

This clone has a single count. The chain recombines TRBV6-1 with TRBJ2-4; D assignment may be TRBD1 or TRBD2 (6 bases each). Trimming took 3 bases from V and 0 from J, leaving 21 bases between them. Germline loops: CDR1 MNHNS, CDR2 SASEGT. The CDR3 extends over 19 amino acids. CDR3 DNA sequence: TGTGCCAGCAGTGACACCACACCCGTACAGGGACTAGCCAAAAACATTCAGTACTTC. Residues: CASSDTTPVQGLAKNIQYF.

The rearrangement links TRBV19 to TRBJ1-2, with D possibly TRBD1 on 6 matching bases. The CDR3 consists of 14 residues. The V and J ends lost 8 bases and 0 bases respectively, with 13 bases between them. From germline, CDR1 is LNHDA and CDR2 SQIVND (reference sequence). The CDR3 spells CASDPTGANYGYTF. The CDR3 region has the DNA TGTGCCAGTGACCCGACAGGCGCTAACTATGGCTACACCTTC.

This clone was seen a handful of times. Other nucleotide sequences from this sample produce the same CDR3. The rearrangement links TRBV6-5 to TRBJ1-6; weak D call: TRBD1 (5 bases). The germline CDR1 and CDR2 sequences are MNHEY and SVGAGI. The CDR3 covers 12 residues. The ends were cut back, 6 bases at V and 6 bases at J, with 6 bases in the middle. CDR3: CASRGGNSPLHF. As DNA, the CDR3 is TGTGCCAGCAGGGGGGGTAATTCACCCCTCCACTTT.

This clone was counted a few times. The gene calls are TRBV2 and TRBJ1-1, with a possible D match to TRBD1 (5 bases). Germline CDR1 SNHLY, CDR2 FYNNEI. The CDR3 has 13 residues. V lost 2 bases and J lost 4, with 8 bases in between. Here the CDR3 reads CASSEQGRTEAFF. The CDR3 nucleotides read TGTGCCAGCAGTGAACAGGGCCGCACTGAAGCTTTCTTT.

This clone came up a few times. The V call is TRBV6-6, the J call TRBJ1-6, with unresolved D. This CDR3 contains 14 residues. Trimming pared 2 bases from V and 4 bases from J, leaving 6 bases between. Germline CDR1 is MNHNY and CDR2 is SVGAGI (reference sequence). The CDR3 nucleotides are TGTGCCAGCAGTTACCAACAGTATAATTCACCCCTCCACTTT. It is translated as CASSYQQYNSPLHF.